The clone carrying this TCR beta chain has a single count. Looked up from germline, CDR1 is SGDLS and CDR2 is YYNGEE. This CDR3 has 16 residues. Trimming at V came to 2 bases and at J to 8 bases, leaving 9 bases not matched to a gene. The data were produced by immunoSEQ multiplex PCR, yet TCRdb's version contains in-frame clones alone and is incomplete. The data contain roughly 40,000 clones, roughly 90% of them singletons. This sample was taken from a study of T cell changes during pregnancy in multiple sclerosis. The V gene is TRBV9, the J gene TRBJ1-4; 10 positions match TRBD1. The receptor comes from a female donor with multiple sclerosis, enrolled in a pregnancy study. The sample here was CD4+ T cells from peripheral blood mononuclear cells, taken in the third trimester of pregnancy. CDR3 DNA: TGTGCCAGCAGCGTCTCCCCGGGGACAGGGGACGAAAAACTGTTTTTT. This encodes CASSVSPGTGDEKLFF.